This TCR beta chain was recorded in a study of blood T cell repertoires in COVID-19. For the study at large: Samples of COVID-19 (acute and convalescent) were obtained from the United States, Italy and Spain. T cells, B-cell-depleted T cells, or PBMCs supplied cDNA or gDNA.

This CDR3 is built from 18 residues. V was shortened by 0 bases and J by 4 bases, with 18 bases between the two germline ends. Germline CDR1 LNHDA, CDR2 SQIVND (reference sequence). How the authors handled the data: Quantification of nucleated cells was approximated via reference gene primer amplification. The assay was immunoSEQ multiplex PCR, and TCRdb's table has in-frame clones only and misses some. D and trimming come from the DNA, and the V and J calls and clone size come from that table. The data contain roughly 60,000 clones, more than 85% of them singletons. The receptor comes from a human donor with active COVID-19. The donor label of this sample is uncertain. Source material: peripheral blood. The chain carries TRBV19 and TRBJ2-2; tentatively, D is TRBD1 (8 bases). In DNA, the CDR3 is TGTGCCAGTAGTATAGATGGGGGGGCACAGGGGGTCACCGGGGAGCTGTTTTTT. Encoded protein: CASSIDGGAQGVTGELFF.